The present entry profiles one T cell receptor beta chain with its context. Its antigen is unknown. These data belong to a study of T-cell memory formation after mild COVID-19. Study at large: The two donors had largely donor-specific TCR clusters.

Study results and limitations: Day 37-peaking second-wave clones had unconfirmed SARS-CoV-2 specificity. CD4+ bias marked clones expanding day 15 to 37, unlike balanced contracting clones.

TCRdb re-called the 5' RACE reads with MiXCR, one entry per CDR3 protein. Seen here are roughly 450,000 distinct CDR3 sequences, over 15% observed once, and the top ten hold 12%. The sequenced sample was PBMCs or a T cell subset sorted from them (not recorded which). The source of this sequence is an adult woman who had mild COVID-19 (a few samples of this study predate the infection). Cell type and time point are not known.

The CDR3: CASSEESGGHNEQFF. The CDR3 DNA is TGTGCCAGCAGTGAAGAGAGCGGGGGGCACAATGAGCAGTTCTTC. The gene calls are TRBV2 and TRBJ2-1; the match to TRBD2 covers 9 bases. V trimming: 1 base; J trimming: 5 bases; junction bases outside the gene matches: 3. CDR3 length equals 15 residues. Germline CDR1 is SNHLY and CDR2 is FYNNEI.